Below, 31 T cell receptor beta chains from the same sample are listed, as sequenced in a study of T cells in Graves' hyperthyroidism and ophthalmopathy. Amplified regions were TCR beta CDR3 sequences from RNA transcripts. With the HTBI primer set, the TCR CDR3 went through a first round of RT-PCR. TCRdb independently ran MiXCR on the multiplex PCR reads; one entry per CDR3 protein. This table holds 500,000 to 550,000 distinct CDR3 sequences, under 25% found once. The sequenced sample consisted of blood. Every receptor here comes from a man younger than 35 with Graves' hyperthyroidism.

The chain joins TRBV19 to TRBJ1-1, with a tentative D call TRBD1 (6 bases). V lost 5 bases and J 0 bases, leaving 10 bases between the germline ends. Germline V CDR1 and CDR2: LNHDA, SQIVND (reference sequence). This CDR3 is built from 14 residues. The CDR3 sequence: CASSWQGMNTEAFF. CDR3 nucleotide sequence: TGTGCCAGTAGTTGGCAGGGGATGAACACTGAAGCTTTCTTT. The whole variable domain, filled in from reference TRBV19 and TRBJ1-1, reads DGGITQSPKYLFRKEGQNVTLSCEQNLNHDAMYWYRQDPGQGLRLIYYSQIVNDFQKGDIAEGYSVSREKKESFPLTVTSAQKNPTAFYLCASSWQGMNTEAFFGQGTRLTVV.

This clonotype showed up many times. DNA of the CDR3: TGTGCCACCGCGCTTAGACAAGAGACCCAGTACTTC. This translates into CATALRQETQYF. The V gene is TRBV2, the J gene TRBJ2-5; D is unresolved. From germline, CDR1 is SNHLY and CDR2 FYNNEI. This CDR3 contains 12 residues. Trimming shortened V by 10 bases and J by 2 bases, and 11 bases separated the two germline ends.

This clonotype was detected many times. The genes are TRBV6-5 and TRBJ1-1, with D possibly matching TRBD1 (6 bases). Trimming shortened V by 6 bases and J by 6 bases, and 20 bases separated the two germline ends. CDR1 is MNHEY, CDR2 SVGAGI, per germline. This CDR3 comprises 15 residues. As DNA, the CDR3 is TGTGCCAGCAGCCTTACAGGGCCTACCTACCCTGAAGCTTTCTTT. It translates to CASSLTGPTYPEAFF.

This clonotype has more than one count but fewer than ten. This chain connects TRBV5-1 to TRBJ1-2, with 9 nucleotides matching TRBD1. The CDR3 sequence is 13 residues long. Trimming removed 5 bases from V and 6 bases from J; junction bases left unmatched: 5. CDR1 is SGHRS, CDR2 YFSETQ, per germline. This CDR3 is CASRSTGGDGYTF. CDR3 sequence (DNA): TGCGCCAGCAGATCCACAGGGGGCGATGGCTACACCTTC.

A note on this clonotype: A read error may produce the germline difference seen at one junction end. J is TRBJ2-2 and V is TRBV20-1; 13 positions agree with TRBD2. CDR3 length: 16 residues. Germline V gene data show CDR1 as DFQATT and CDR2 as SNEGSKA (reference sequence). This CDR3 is CSASLLAGGPNGELCF. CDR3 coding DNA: TGCAGTGCTAGCCTACTAGCGGGGGGGCCCAACGGGGAGCTGTGTTTT.

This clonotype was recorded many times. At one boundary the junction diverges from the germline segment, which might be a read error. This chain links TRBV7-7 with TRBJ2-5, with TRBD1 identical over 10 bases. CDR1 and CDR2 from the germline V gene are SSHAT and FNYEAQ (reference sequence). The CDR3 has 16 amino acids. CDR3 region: CASSPGTGASQETQYF. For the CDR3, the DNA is TGTGCTAGCAGCCCCGGGACAGGGGCCAGTCAAGAGACCCAGTACTTC.

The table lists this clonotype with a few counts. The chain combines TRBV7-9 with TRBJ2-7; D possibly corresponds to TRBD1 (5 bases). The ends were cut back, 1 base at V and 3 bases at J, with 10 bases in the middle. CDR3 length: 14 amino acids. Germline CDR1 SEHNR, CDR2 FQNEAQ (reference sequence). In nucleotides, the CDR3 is TGTGCCAGCAGCTTAGAGGGGCCTGTCTACGAGCAGTACTTC. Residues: CASSLEGPVYEQYF.

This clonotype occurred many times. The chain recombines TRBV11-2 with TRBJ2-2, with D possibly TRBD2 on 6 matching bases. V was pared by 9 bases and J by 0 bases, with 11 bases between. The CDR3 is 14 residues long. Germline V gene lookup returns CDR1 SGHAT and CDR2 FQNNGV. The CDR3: CARTEGPNTGELFF. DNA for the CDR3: TGTGCCAGGACGGAGGGCCCGAACACCGGGGAGCTGTTTTTT.

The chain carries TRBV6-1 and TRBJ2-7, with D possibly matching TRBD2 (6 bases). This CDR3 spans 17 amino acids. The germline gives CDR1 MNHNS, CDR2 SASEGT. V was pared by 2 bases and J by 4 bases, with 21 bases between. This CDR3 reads CASSENTVLGGLYEQYF. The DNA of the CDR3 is TGTGCCAGCAGTGAAAACACGGTCCTCGGGGGTTTATACGAGCAGTACTTC.

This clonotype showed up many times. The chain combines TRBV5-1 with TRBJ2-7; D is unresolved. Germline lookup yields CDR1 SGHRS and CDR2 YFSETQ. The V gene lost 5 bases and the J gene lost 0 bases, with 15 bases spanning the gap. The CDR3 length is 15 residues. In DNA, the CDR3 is TGCGCCAGCAGACCGCAGCCAGAGTCCTCCTACGAGCAGTACTTC. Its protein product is CASRPQPESSYEQYF.

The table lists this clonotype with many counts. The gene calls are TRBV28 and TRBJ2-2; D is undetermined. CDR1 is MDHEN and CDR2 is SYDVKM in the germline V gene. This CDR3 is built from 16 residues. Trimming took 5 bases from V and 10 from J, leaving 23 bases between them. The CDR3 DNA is TGTGCCAGCAGTCTCCAGACCACCCCGCGCCCCGAGGAGCTGTTTTTT. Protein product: CASSLQTTPRPEELFF.

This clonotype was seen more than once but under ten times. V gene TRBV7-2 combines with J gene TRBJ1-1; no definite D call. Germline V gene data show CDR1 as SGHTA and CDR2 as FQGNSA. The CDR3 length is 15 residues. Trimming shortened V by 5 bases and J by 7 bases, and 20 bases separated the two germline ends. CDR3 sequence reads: CASSRINLGLREAFF. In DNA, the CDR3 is TGTGCCAGCAGCCGTATAAACCTAGGGCTGCGTGAAGCTTTCTTT. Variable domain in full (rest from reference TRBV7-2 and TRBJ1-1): GAGVSQSPSNKVTEKGKDVELRCDPISGHTALYWYRQSLGQGLEFLIYFQGNSAPDKSGLPSDRFSAERTGGSVSTLTIQRTQQEDSAVYLCASSRINLGLREAFFGQGTRLTVV.

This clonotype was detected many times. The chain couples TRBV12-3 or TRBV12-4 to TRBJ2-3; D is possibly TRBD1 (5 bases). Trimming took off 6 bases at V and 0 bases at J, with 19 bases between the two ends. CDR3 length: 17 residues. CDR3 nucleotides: TGTGCCAGCAGCCAAGGGGTAGGGATGAGGAGCACAGATACGCAGTATTTT. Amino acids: CASSQGVGMRSTDTQYF.

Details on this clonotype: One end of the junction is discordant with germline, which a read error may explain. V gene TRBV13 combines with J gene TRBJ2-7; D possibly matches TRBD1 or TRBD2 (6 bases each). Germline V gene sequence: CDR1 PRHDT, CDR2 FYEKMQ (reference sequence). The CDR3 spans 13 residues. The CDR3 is CASSLAGAYERYF. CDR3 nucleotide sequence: TGTGCCAGCAGCTTAGCGGGGGCCTACGAGCGGTACTTC.

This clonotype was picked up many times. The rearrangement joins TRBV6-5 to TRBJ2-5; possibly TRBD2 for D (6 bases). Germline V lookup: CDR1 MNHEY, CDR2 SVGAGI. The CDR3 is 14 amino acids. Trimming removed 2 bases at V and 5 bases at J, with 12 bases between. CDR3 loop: CASSYGGAWETQYF. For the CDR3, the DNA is TGTGCCAGCAGTTACGGCGGGGCTTGGGAGACCCAGTACTTC.

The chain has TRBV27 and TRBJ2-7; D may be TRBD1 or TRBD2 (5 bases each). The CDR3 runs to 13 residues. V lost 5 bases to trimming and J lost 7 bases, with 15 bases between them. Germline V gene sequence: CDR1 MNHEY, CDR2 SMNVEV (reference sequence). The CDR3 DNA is TGTGCCAGCAGTCCAAGAGGGACCAGGGAGCAGTACTTC. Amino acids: CASSPRGTREQYF.

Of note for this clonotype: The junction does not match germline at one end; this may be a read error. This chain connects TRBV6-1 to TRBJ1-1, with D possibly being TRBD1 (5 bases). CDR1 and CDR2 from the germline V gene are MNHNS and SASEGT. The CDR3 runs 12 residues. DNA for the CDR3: TGTGCCAGCAGTGAAGCAGGGGAGGGACGAATCTTT. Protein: CASSEAGEGRIF.

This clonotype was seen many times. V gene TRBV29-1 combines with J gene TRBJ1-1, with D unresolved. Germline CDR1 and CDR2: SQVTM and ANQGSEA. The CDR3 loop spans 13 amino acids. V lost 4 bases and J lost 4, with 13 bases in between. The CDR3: CSVGGGPFTEAFF. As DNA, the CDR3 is TGCAGCGTTGGCGGAGGGCCTTTCACTGAAGCTTTCTTT.

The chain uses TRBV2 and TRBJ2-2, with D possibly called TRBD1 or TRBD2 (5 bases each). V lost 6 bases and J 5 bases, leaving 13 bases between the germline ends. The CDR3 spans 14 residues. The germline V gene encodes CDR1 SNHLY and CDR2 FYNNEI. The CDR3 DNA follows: TGTGCCAGCAGGACTCGGGGACCAACCGGGGAGCTGTTTTTT. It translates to CASRTRGPTGELFF.

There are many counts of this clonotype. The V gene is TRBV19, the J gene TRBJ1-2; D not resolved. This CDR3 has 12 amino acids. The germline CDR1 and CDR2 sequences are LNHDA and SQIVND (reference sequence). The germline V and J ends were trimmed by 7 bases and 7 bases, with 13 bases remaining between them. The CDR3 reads CASKGGNSGYTF. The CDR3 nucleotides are TGTGCCAGTAAGGGAGGGAATAGTGGCTACACCTTC.

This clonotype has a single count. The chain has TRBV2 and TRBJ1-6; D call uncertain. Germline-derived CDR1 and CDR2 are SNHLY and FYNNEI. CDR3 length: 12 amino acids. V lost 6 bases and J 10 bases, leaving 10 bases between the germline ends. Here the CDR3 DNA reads TGTGCCAGCAGGAAGTTAAACTCACCCCTCCACTTT. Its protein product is CASRKLNSPLHF.

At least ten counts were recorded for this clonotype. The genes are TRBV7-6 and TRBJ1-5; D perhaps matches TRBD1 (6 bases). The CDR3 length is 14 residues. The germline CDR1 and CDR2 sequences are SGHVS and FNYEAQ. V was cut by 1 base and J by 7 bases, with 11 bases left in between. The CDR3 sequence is CASSLEQGSQPQHF. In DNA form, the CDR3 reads TGTGCCAGCAGCTTAGAACAGGGTAGCCAGCCCCAGCATTTT.

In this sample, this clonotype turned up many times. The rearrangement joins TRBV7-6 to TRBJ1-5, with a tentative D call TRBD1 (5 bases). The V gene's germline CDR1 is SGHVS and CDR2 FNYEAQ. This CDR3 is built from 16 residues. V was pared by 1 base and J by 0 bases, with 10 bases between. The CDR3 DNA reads TGTGCCAGCAGCTTAGGGGAGGGGAATAGCAATCAGCCCCAGCATTTT. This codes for CASSLGEGNSNQPQHF.

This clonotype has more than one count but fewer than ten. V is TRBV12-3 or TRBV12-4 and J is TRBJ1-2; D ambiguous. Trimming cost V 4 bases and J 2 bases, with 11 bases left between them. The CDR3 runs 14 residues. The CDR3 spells CASSSSTANYGYTF. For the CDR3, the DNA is TGTGCCAGCAGTTCCTCCACAGCGAACTATGGCTACACCTTC.

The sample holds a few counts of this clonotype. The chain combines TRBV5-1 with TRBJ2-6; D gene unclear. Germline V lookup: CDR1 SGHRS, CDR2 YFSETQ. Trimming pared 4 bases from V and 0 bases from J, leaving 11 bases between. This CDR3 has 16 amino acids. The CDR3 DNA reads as TGCGCCAGCAGCATTATGAGCCACTCTGGGGCCAACGTCCTGACTTTC. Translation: CASSIMSHSGANVLTF.

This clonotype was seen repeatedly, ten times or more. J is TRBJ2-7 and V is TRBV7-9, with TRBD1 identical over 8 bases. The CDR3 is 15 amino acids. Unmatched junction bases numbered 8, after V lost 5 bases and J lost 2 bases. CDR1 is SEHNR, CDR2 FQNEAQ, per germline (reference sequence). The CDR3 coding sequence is TGTGCCAGCAGCGAGACCGGGACAGGTACCTACGAGCAGTACTTC. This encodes CASSETGTGTYEQYF.

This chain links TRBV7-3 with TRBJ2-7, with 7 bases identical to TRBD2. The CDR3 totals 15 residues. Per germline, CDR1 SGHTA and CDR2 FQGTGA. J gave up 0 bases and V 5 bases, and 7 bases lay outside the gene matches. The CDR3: CASSRSGLASYEQYF. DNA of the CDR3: TGTGCCAGCAGCCGTAGCGGGCTAGCCTCCTACGAGCAGTACTTC.

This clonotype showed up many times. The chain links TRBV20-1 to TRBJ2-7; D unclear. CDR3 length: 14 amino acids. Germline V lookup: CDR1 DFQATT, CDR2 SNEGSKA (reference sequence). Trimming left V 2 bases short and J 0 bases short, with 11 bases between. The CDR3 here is CSARIRRRSYEQYF. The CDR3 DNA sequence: TGCAGTGCTAGAATCCGACGCCGCTCCTACGAGCAGTACTTC.

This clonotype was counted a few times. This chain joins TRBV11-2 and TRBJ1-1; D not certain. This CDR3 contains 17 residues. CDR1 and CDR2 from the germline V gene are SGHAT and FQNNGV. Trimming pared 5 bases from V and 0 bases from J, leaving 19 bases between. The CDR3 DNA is TGTGCCAGCAGCCCAGCAGCGGACTTTCGCATGAACACTGAAGCTTTCTTT. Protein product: CASSPAADFRMNTEAFF.

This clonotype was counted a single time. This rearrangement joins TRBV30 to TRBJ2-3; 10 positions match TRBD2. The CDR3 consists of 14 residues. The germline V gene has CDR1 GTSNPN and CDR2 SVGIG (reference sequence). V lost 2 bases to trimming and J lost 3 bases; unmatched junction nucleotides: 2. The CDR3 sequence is CAWSKAGGTDTQYF. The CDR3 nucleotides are TGTGCCTGGAGTAAAGCGGGGGGGACAGATACGCAGTATTTT.

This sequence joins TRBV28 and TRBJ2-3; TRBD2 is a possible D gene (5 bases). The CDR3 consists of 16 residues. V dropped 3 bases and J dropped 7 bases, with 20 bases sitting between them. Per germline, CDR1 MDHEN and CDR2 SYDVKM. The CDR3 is CASSLGVIFGEYTQYF. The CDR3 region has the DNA TGTGCCAGCAGTTTGGGTGTAATTTTTGGGGAGTATACGCAGTATTTT.